Below are 6 T cell receptor beta chains sequenced from a single sample in a study of neurological immune-mediated disorders. In TCRdb, the 5' RACE reads were re-called with MiXCR into one record per CDR3 protein. The sample has about 30,000 distinct CDR3 sequences, around 14% seen once. Sequencing used PBMCs. The receptor source for this set is a man in his 70s in good health.

A remark on this clonotype: The conserved final phenylalanine or tryptophan is absent from the CDR3, which likely points to a read error. The CDR3 protein is CASSRDSYSNRPQHL. The CDR3 DNA reads as TGTGCCAGCAGCCGGGACAGCTATAGCAATCGGCCCCAGCATTTA. The V gene is TRBV5-6, the J gene TRBJ1-5; 7 bases line up with TRBD1. In germline, CDR1 is SGHDT, CDR2 YYEEEE. The CDR3 has 15 residues.

This clonotype was seen ten or more times. The chain links TRBV25-1 to TRBJ2-6; D call uncertain. V was cut by 4 bases and J by 0 bases, with 16 bases left in between. The CDR3 is 18 amino acids. CDR1 is MGHDK and CDR2 is SYGVNS in the germline V gene. The CDR3 spells CASSGFEGFPSGANVLTF. The CDR3 DNA sequence: TGTGCCAGCAGTGGGTTTGAAGGGTTCCCCTCTGGGGCCAACGTCCTGACTTTC.

The chain joins TRBV19 to TRBJ2-7; tentative D call: TRBD1 (6 bases). Germline V gene lookup returns CDR1 LNHDA and CDR2 SQIVND (reference sequence). The CDR3 runs 13 residues. V dropped 5 bases and J dropped 4 bases, with 12 bases sitting between them. CDR3 coding DNA: TGTGCCAGTAGTTTCAGGGGCGTGTACGAGCAGTACTTC. Encoded protein: CASSFRGVYEQYF.

This clonotype was found many times. V usage is TRBV7-6 and J usage is TRBJ2-3; D might be TRBD1 (6 bases). The germline CDR1 and CDR2 sequences are SGHVS and FNYEAQ. The V end was cut by 4 bases, the J end by 0 bases, with 11 bases between. The CDR3 contains 15 residues. CDR3 in amino acids: CASSSGHSSTDTQYF. The CDR3 DNA sequence: TGTGCCAGCAGCTCGGGACACTCAAGCACAGATACGCAGTATTTT.

This clonotype was found many times. The chain is built from TRBV24-1 and TRBJ2-1; no firm D call. The ends were cut back, 4 bases at V and 0 bases at J, with 15 bases in the middle. CDR3 length: 17 amino acids. The germline V gene has CDR1 KGHDR and CDR2 SFDVKD. The CDR3 spells CATSDNSPRSSYNEQFF. CDR3 sequence (DNA): TGTGCCACCAGTGACAACAGTCCTAGGAGCTCCTACAATGAGCAGTTCTTC.

The table lists this clonotype with many counts. This chain joins TRBV20-1 and TRBJ2-7, with TRBD2 matching 9 bases. Germline lookup yields CDR1 DFQATT and CDR2 SNEGSKA (reference sequence). The junction had 7 bases not matched to a gene; V was cut back by 2 bases and J by 5 bases. The CDR3 consists of 14 residues. In nucleotides, the CDR3 is TGCAGTGCTAGACCCGGGACTAGCATGAACGAGCAGTACTTC. Protein: CSARPGTSMNEQYF.